The TCR beta chain described here comes from a study of blood T cell repertoires in COVID-19. Overall study: The study drew acute and convalescent COVID-19 samples from the United States, Italy and Spain. T cells, B-cell-depleted T cells, or PBMCs provided the cDNA or gDNA that served as material.

Authors' methods: Amplification with reference gene primers provided the estimates of nucleated cell counts. Profiling relied on immunoSEQ multiplex PCR, and the TCRdb table lists in-frame clones only, not all of them. V and J calls and clone size follow that table, whereas D and trimming were derived from the DNA. This table holds about 45,000 clones, roughly nine tenths found once. Looked up from germline, CDR1 is SGHDN and CDR2 is FVKESK. Trimming shortened V by 4 bases and J by 0 bases, and 16 bases separated the two germline ends. This CDR3 has 18 residues. The source of this sequence is a human donor in a cohort sampled during active COVID-19. This chain links TRBV14 with TRBJ2-6; maybe TRBD1 (5 bases). Sequenced sample: peripheral blood. In DNA form, the CDR3 reads TGTGCCAGCAGCCGTGACAGTCTCCTTACCTCTGGGGCCAACGTCCTGACTTTC. Translated: CASSRDSLLTSGANVLTF.